This T cell receptor beta chain was found in a study of CD8 T cells in Susac syndrome. Note on this clonotype: Sequence at one end of the junction differs from germline and may be a read error.

The length of the CDR3 is 15 residues. Germline values: CDR1 MDHEN, CDR2 SYDVKM. Reverse transcription of roughly 0.5 to 1 ug RNA was performed with random hexamers. An immunoSEQ multiplex PCR generated amplified TCR beta CDR3 products spanning 54 Vbeta and 13 Jbeta. From the immunoSEQ multiplex PCR reads, TCRdb called clonotypes with MiXCR, one entry per CDR3 protein. The sample gives some 400,000 distinct CDR3 sequences, around 85% of which show up once; approximately 0.11% is in the top ten. Purification of the CD8+ and CD4+ T cells relied on negative isolation, and TEMRA cells underwent FACS enrichment.

The genes are TRBV28 and TRBJ1-1, with D possibly TRBD1 on 6 matching bases. The material sequenced was CD8+ T cells from PBMCs. This receptor was obtained from a human donor with multiple sclerosis. The CDR3 sequence is CASSLQQGPVTEVFF. CDR3 in DNA: TGTGCCAGCAGTTTACAGCAGGGGCCGGTCACTGAAGTTTTCTTT. The full variable domain, in which reference TRBV28 and TRBJ1-1 provide the parts outside the CDR3, is DVKVTQSSRYLVKRTGEKVFLECVQDMDHENMFWYRQDPGLGLRLIYFSYDVKMKEKGDIPEGYSVSREKKERFSLILESASTNQTSMYLCASSLQQGPVTEVFFGQGTRLTVV.